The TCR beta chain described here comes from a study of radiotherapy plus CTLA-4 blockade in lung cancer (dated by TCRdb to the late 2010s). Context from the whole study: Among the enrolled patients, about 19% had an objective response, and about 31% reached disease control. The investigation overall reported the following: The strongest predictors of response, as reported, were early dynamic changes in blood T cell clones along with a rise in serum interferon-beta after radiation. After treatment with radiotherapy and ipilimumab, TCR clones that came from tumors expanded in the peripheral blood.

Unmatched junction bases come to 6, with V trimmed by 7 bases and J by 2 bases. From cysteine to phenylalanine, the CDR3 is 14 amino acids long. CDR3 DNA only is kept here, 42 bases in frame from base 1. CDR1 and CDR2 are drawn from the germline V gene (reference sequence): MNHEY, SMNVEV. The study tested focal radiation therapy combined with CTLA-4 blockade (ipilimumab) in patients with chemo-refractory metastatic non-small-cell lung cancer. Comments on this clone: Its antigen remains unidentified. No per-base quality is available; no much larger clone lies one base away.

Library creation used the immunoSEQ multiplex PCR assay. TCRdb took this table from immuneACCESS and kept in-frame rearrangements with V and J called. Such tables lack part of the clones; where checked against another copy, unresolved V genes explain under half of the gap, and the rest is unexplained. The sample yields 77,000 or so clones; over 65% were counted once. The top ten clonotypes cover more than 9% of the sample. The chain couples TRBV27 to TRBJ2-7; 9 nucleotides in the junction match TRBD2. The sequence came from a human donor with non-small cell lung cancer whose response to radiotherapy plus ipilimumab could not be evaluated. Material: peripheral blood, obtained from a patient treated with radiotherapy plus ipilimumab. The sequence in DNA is TGTGCCAGCATGTGGCTAGCGGGGACCTACGAGCAGTACTTC. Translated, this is CASMWLAGTYEQYF.